This T cell receptor beta chain stems from a study of post-analysis software for immune sequencing data. About the research overall: Courses of disease covered relapsing-remitting, secondary progressive and progressive-relapsing multiple sclerosis.

The study, taken as a whole, reports: Elevated frequency relative to controls characterized four or five TRBV segments in patients, TRBV5-6, TRBV5-1 and TRBV20-1 among them. The normalized Chao1 diversity of multiple sclerosis patients was significantly lower than that of controls.

V lost 1 base and J 3 bases, leaving 18 bases between the germline ends. This CDR3 is 17 amino acids long. Prepared TCR beta cDNA libraries contained unique molecular identifiers. TCRdb re-derived calls from the PCR reads in MiXCR, one entry per CDR3 protein. The sample includes 700,000 to 900,000 distinct CDR3 sequences, roughly 50% seen only once; the top ten take roughly 4.9%. Points on this clonotype: Its antigen is as yet unknown.

The chain combines TRBV12-3 or TRBV12-4 with TRBJ1-2; TRBD1 is a possible D gene (6 bases). This sequence was found in a girl aged 10 to 17 with multiple sclerosis. Sequencing input: blood. In DNA form, the CDR3 reads TGTGCCAGCAGTTTAGGGGGGGCAGGGCAGGTCGACTATGGCTACACCTTC. Encoded protein: CASSLGGAGQVDYGYTF.